The next 21 T cell receptor beta chains were all read from a single sample in a study of regulatory and conventional T cells in RAG deficiency (dated by TCRdb to 2016 to 2017). Before genomic DNA extraction, conventional CD4+ T cells were purified from blood as CD25-low CD127-high cells. Library method: the immunoSEQ multiplex PCR assay. As stored in TCRdb, this immuneACCESS dataset retains in-frame rearrangements with V and J assigned. A fraction of the clones does not appear; measured against another copy, unresolved V genes explain less than half of the discrepancy, and the remainder lacks a known reason. This sample is represented by tens of thousands of clones; 96% of them were singletons. The top ten hold over 0.35% of the sample. The same data also went into a second study, on regulatory T cells. The second study's paper adds: The multiplex PCR used 52 forward TRBV primers and 13 reverse TRBJ primers, with assay-based and computational corrections for amplification bias.

Sequencing used CD25- CD4+ T cells sorted from blood. The receptors were gathered from a human donor in good health.

The gene calls are TRBV6-1 and TRBJ2-7; 8 bases map to TRBD1. This CDR3 region has 13 residues. Germline V lookup: CDR1 MNHNS, CDR2 SASEGT. V shed 7 bases, J shed 6 bases, and the junction held 8 bases outside the gene matches. The CDR3 region is CASKGQVLAEQYF. The CDR3 nucleotides read TGTGCCAGCAAGGGACAGGTCCTAGCCGAGCAGTACTTC.

The chain couples TRBV7-8 to TRBJ2-7; TRBD2 aligns across 8 bases. With 2 bases clipped from V and 3 bases from J, the junction kept 6 bases outside the gene matches. CDR3 length equals 15 residues. Germline values: CDR1 SGHVS, CDR2 FQNEAQ. This chain's CDR3 is CASSLRAGGNYEQYF. CDR3 bases: TGTGCCAGCAGCTTACGGGCGGGAGGTAACTACGAGCAGTACTTC.

The V call is TRBV2, the J call TRBJ1-4, with 8 bases identical to TRBD1. The CDR3 consists of 14 residues. Losses at the gene ends were 7 bases for V and 8 bases for J; bases not matched to a gene: 9. Per germline, CDR1 SNHLY and CDR2 FYNNEI. CDR3 region: CASKTGTGLEKLFF. The CDR3 nucleotides are TGTGCCAGCAAGACCGGGACAGGACTCGAAAAACTGTTTTTT.

This rearrangement joins TRBV6-5 to TRBJ2-5, with TRBD1 matching over 10 bases. V lost 6 bases to trimming and J lost 5 bases; unmatched junction nucleotides: 6. Germline CDR1 and CDR2: MNHEY and SVGAGI. This CDR3 is built from 14 residues. As DNA, the CDR3 is TGTGCCAGCAGCCGGGACAGGGGAGGGGAGACCCAGTACTTC. This codes for CASSRDRGGETQYF.

The chain has TRBV27 and TRBJ2-7; 12 bases line up with TRBD2. The CDR3 is 16 amino acids. Germline V gene lookup returns CDR1 MNHEY and CDR2 SMNVEV (reference sequence). J was trimmed by 0 bases and V by 4 bases; bases with no gene match: 4. CDR3 nucleotides: TGTGCCAGCAGTTCGCGGACTAGCGGGATCTCCTACGAGCAGTACTTC. Translated: CASSSRTSGISYEQYF.

J is TRBJ1-4 and V is TRBV19; TRBD1 matches 10 bases. This CDR3 has 13 residues. With 6 bases clipped from V and 10 bases from J, the junction kept 5 bases outside the gene matches. Germline V CDR1 and CDR2: LNHDA, SQIVND (reference sequence). The CDR3: CASSPTGGGKLFF. For the CDR3, the DNA is TGTGCCAGTAGCCCGACAGGGGGCGGAAAACTGTTTTTT.

The DNA for the CDR3 is TGTGCCAGCTCCCTACCGGGAGGAGAGACCCAGTACTTC. It encodes CASSLPGGETQYF. The chain has TRBV18 and TRBJ2-5; 7 nucleotides match TRBD2. Germline V CDR1 and CDR2: KGHSH, LQKENI. Unmatched junction bases numbered 5, after V lost 6 bases and J lost 4 bases. The CDR3 totals 13 residues.

The chain recombines TRBV7-9 with TRBJ2-3; D not certain. CDR3 length equals 17 residues. Trimming removed 2 bases at V and 5 bases at J, with 20 bases between. Germline CDR1 SEHNR, CDR2 FQNEAQ (reference sequence). The CDR3 bases are TGTGCCAGCAGCTTAAGAAGTGAAGTGAGAGGCCAAGATACGCAGTATTTT. This sequence encodes CASSLRSEVRGQDTQYF.

CDR3 residues: CASSFDRNTEAFF. The CDR3 DNA reads TGTGCCAGCAGTTTCGACAGGAACACTGAAGCTTTCTTT. This chain joins TRBV5-5 and TRBJ1-1, with D tentatively TRBD1 (5 bases). The length of the CDR3 is 13 residues. The V and J ends lost 5 bases and 1 base respectively, with 9 bases between them. From germline, CDR1 is SGHKS and CDR2 YYEKEE (reference sequence). Based on the CDR3 plus reference TRBV5-5 and TRBJ1-1, the full variable domain is DAGVTQSPTHLIKTRGQQVTLRCSPISGHKSVSWYQQVLGQGPQFIFQYYEKEERGRGNFPDRFSARQFPNYSSELNVNALLLGDSALYLCASSFDRNTEAFFGQGTRLTVV.

The chain links TRBV19 to TRBJ1-2; possible D gene TRBD1, 5 bases. This CDR3 is 14 amino acids long. Germline values: CDR1 LNHDA, CDR2 SQIVND (reference sequence). V lost 7 bases and J lost 3, with 15 bases in between. DNA of the CDR3: TGTGCCAGTAACATCAGGGTTGAAGACTATGGCTACACCTTC. Protein: CASNIRVEDYGYTF.

This clone is a singleton in its sample. The V and J genes are TRBV6-5 and TRBJ2-7; 7 nucleotides line up with TRBD1. With 4 bases clipped from V and 3 bases from J, the junction kept 3 bases outside the gene matches. Germline assignment: CDR1 MNHEY and CDR2 SVGAGI. This CDR3 comprises 13 residues. CDR3 nucleotide sequence: TGTGCCAGCAGTTTGGACAGGCTCTACGAGCAGTACTTC. Encoded protein: CASSLDRLYEQYF.

The V gene is TRBV12-2, the J gene TRBJ1-1; TRBD1, the table's D call, was not compared with the DNA. TRBV12-2 is noted as a pseudogene. The CDR3 extends over 16 amino acids. In DNA, the CDR3 is TGTGCAAGTCGCTTAGTTTATACAGGGCCGAACACTGAAGCTTTCTTT. Its translation: CASRLVYTGPNTEAFF.

The chain links TRBV23-1 to TRBJ1-5, with D uncertain. TRBV23-1 is recorded as an ORF, its role being uncertain. V gave up 9 bases and J gave up 0 bases, with 12 bases separating them. The CDR3 is 14 residues long. This CDR3 is CARPTRLSNQPQHF. The CDR3 DNA sequence: TGCGCCAGACCTACCCGCCTTAGCAATCAGCCCCAGCATTTT.

V usage is TRBV10-1 and J usage is TRBJ2-1, with D possibly TRBD2 on 7 matching bases. Germline V gives CDR1 WNHNN, CDR2 SYGVQD (reference sequence). V was cut by 5 bases and J by 3 bases, with 11 bases left in between. This CDR3 is built from 14 residues. CDR3 in amino acids: CASSRGGNYNEQFF. The CDR3 nucleotides are TGCGCCAGCAGTAGGGGGGGAAACTACAATGAGCAGTTCTTC.

On this clone itself: Mismatch with germline at one junction end may stem from a read error. V is TRBV7-7 and J is TRBJ2-5; 9 nucleotides line up with TRBD2. This CDR3 spans 17 amino acids. From germline, CDR1 is SSHAT and CDR2 FNYEAQ (reference sequence). The CDR3 loop is CASSPTSGGGARETQYF. In nucleotides, the CDR3 is TGTGCTAGCAGCCCTACCTCGGGCGGGGGGGCCCGGGAGACCCAGTACTTC.

This chain links TRBV5-4 with TRBJ2-3, with a weak D call TRBD1 (6 bases). Germline V gives CDR1 SGHNT, CDR2 YYREEE (reference sequence). V shed 6 bases and J shed 1 base, with 12 bases lying between them. CDR3 length equals 14 residues. The CDR3 DNA reads as TGTGCCAGCAACCACAGGGCCGGCACAGATACGCAGTATTTT. This encodes CASNHRAGTDTQYF.

The J gene is TRBJ2-3, the V gene TRBV29-1; no firm D call. Germline CDR1 reads SQVTM; CDR2 reads ANQGSEA. Trimming removed 4 bases at V and 1 base at J, with 6 bases between. The CDR3 has 12 residues. CDR3 coding DNA: TGCAGCGTTGCCCCAGGCACAGATACGCAGTATTTT. Amino acids: CSVAPGTDTQYF.

The chain uses TRBV9 and TRBJ2-5, with D perhaps matching TRBD1 (6 bases). This CDR3 is built from 15 residues. Germline V lookup: CDR1 SGDLS, CDR2 YYNGEE. V was pared by 0 bases and J by 3 bases, with 12 bases between. The CDR3 is CASSVAARGEETQYF. Here the CDR3 DNA reads TGTGCCAGCAGCGTAGCTGCCAGGGGTGAAGAGACCCAGTACTTC.

The CDR3 coding sequence is TGCGCCAGCGGGGGACTAGCGGGACAAGCCTACGAGCAGTACTTC. Amino acids: CASGGLAGQAYEQYF. The chain recombines TRBV5-1 with TRBJ2-7, with TRBD2 identical over 13 bases. The CDR3 loop spans 15 amino acids. V shed 7 bases and J 2 bases; nucleotides not matched to a gene: 6. The germline gives CDR1 SGHRS, CDR2 YFSETQ.

The chain uses TRBV18 and TRBJ2-3; no clear D gene. The germline V gene encodes CDR1 KGHSH and CDR2 LQKENI. V was trimmed by 3 bases and J by 2 bases, leaving 12 bases between them. This CDR3 spans 15 amino acids. For the CDR3, the DNA is TGTGCCAGCTCACCCGGGTCGCTATCCACAGATACGCAGTATTTT. It translates to CASSPGSLSTDTQYF.

The chain combines TRBV5-1 with TRBJ2-7; TRBD2 matches at 7 bases. The CDR3 has 14 amino acids. Germline V lookup: CDR1 SGHRS, CDR2 YFSETQ. The V gene end was trimmed by 4 bases and the J gene end by 2 bases; junction bases not matched to a gene: 6. The CDR3 region is CASSPGGGTYEQYF. The CDR3 DNA reads TGCGCCAGCAGCCCGGGGGGAGGAACCTACGAGCAGTACTTC.